Only a few counts were recorded for the clone carrying this T cell receptor (beta chain). The sample comes from a study of response to subunit inactivated influenza vaccine. The CDR3 covers 18 residues. V lost 4 bases to trimming and J lost 5 bases; unmatched junction nucleotides: 12. Each CDR3 protein is one row after TCRdb ran MiXCR on the RT-PCR reads. Of fewer than 750,000 distinct CDR3 sequences in the sample, approximately 14% were seen once. This TCR was sampled from a man in his forties or fifties who received an inactivated influenza vaccine. The sequencing here drew on PBMCs from blood, taken 11 to 12 days after vaccination. The chain employs TRBV12-3 or TRBV12-4 and TRBJ2-2; TRBD2 matches 11 bases. The DNA for the CDR3 is TGTGCCAGCAGTTCACGTAAACTAGCGGGAGTTAGGACCGGGGAGCTGTTTTTT. This encodes CASSSRKLAGVRTGELFF.